These 23 T cell receptor beta chains came from one sample sequenced in a study of T cells after yellow fever vaccination. TCRdb re-called the 5' RACE reads through MiXCR, storing one row per CDR3 protein. The sample shows around 310,000 distinct CDR3 sequences, about 4.5% of them seen only once. The source material was PBMCs, sampled 15 days after the yellow fever booster vaccination. These receptors originate from a man aged 18-30 years who received the YFV17D yellow fever vaccine.

In this sample, this clonotype turned up many times. The chain is built from TRBV24-1 and TRBJ1-2; D unclear. The ends were cut back, 3 bases at V and 4 bases at J, with 17 bases in the middle. Germline CDR1 KGHDR, CDR2 SFDVKD. This CDR3 comprises 16 residues. The CDR3 loop is CATSDRQTEEIYGYTF. The CDR3 DNA reads TGTGCCACCAGTGATCGCCAGACCGAGGAAATCTATGGCTACACCTTC.

This clonotype was seen at least ten times. The chain carries TRBV7-9 and TRBJ2-5; D is perhaps TRBD1 or TRBD2 (6 bases each). Germline V gene lookup returns CDR1 SEHNR and CDR2 FQNEAQ (reference sequence). This CDR3 is 15 amino acids long. V lost 4 bases, J lost 5 bases, and 17 bases lay in between. The CDR3 DNA reads as TGTGCCAGCAGCTCCCAAAGGGGGGCCGGGGAGACCCAGTACTTC. It codes for CASSSQRGAGETQYF.

This chain links TRBV11-2 with TRBJ1-4; D is unresolved. CDR1 and CDR2 (germline): SGHAT, FQNNGV. V lost 5 bases and J 0 bases, leaving 10 bases between the germline ends. The CDR3 sequence is 15 residues long. The CDR3 sequence: CASSRRYATNEKLFF. CDR3 bases: TGTGCCAGCAGCCGTCGATACGCAACTAATGAAAAACTGTTTTTT.

The chain is built from TRBV5-4 and TRBJ2-5, with D maybe TRBD1 (5 bases). The CDR3 loop spans 14 amino acids. CDR1 and CDR2 (germline): SGHNT, YYREEE (reference sequence). Trimming took off 4 bases at V and 0 bases at J, with 10 bases between the two ends. CDR3 residues: CASSPRANQETQYF. CDR3 DNA sequence: TGTGCCAGCAGCCCCAGGGCCAACCAAGAGACCCAGTACTTC.

This clonotype was picked up many times. Here the CDR3 reads CATSTNTEAFF. CDR3 DNA: TGTGCCACCTCTACGAACACTGAAGCTTTCTTT. The chain uses TRBV7-8 and TRBJ1-1; no reliable D call. The V gene lost 10 bases and the J gene lost 1 base, with 7 bases spanning the gap. Germline assignment: CDR1 SGHVS and CDR2 FQNEAQ. There are 11 residues in the CDR3. The full variable domain, in which reference TRBV7-8 and TRBJ1-1 provide the parts outside the CDR3, is GAGVSQSPRYKVAKRGQDVALRCDPISGHVSLFWYQQALGQGPEFLTYFQNEAQLDKSGLPSDRFFAERPEGSVSTLKIQRTQQEDSAVYLCATSTNTEAFFGQGTRLTVV.

This clonotype turned up a few times. The chain combines TRBV7-6 with TRBJ2-3; 15 bases are a match to TRBD2. Germline CDR1 SGHVS, CDR2 FNYEAQ. Trimming cost V 5 bases and J 7 bases; bases outside gene matches: 10. This CDR3 contains 17 residues. CDR3 nucleotides: TGTGCCAGCAGCCCGGGGACTAGCGGGGGGAGCTTGAATACGCAGTATTTT. Translated: CASSPGTSGGSLNTQYF.

This clonotype was detected only a few times. The rearrangement joins TRBV4-1 to TRBJ2-1; TRBD1 aligns across 9 bases. Germline loops: CDR1 MGHRA, CDR2 YSYEKL. This CDR3 comprises 13 residues. The V segment lost 5 bases and the J segment 8 bases; nucleotides outside the gene matches: 4. The CDR3 DNA reads as TGCGCCAGCAGCAAGACAGGGGGACATGAGCAGTTCTTC. Amino acids: CASSKTGGHEQFF.

The chain recombines TRBV6-2 or TRBV6-3 with TRBJ2-1, with 9 bases matching TRBD1. Trimming at V came to 2 bases and at J to 5 bases, leaving 4 bases not matched to a gene. The CDR3 has 15 residues. Germline lookup yields CDR1 MNHEY and CDR2 SVGEGT. CDR3 in DNA: TGTGCCAGCAGTTACGGGGGACAGGGTCACAATGAGCAGTTCTTC. Its protein product is CASSYGGQGHNEQFF.

This clonotype was observed a few times. The chain has TRBV10-3 and TRBJ1-3; TRBD1 matches at 7 bases. The CDR3 sequence is 16 residues long. The trim removed 2 bases at V and 5 bases at J, leaving 9 bases unmatched. Germline lookup yields CDR1 ENHRY and CDR2 SYGVKD. DNA for the CDR3: TGTGCCATCAGTGAGCCTACACAGGGGCTTAGAAACACCATATATTTT. Residues: CAISEPTQGLRNTIYF.

Many counts were recorded for this clonotype. The chain has TRBV6-6 and TRBJ2-3, with 8 bases fitting TRBD2. V dropped 5 bases and J dropped 0; count of bases not matched to a gene: 7. CDR3 length: 16 residues. Germline lookup yields CDR1 MNHNY and CDR2 SVGAGI (reference sequence). CDR3 coding DNA: TGTGCCAGCAGTAGCGGGGGACGCTCTAGCACAGATACGCAGTATTTT. Amino acids: CASSSGGRSSTDTQYF.

This clonotype appeared many times. V usage is TRBV20-1 and J usage is TRBJ2-7; the D call may be TRBD1 or TRBD2 (5 bases each). This CDR3 has 15 residues. Germline CDR1 is DFQATT and CDR2 is SNEGSKA (reference sequence). Trimming took 3 bases from V and 3 from J, leaving 18 bases between them. Here the CDR3 reads CSARPRGGGFYEQYF. CDR3 DNA: TGCAGTGCTAGGCCACGGGGTGGGGGTTTCTACGAGCAGTACTTC.

In its sample, this clonotype was seen many times. This sequence joins TRBV5-1 and TRBJ1-6; 11 bases line up with TRBD1. Losses at the gene ends were 4 bases for V and 4 bases for J; bases not matched to a gene: 7. This CDR3 has 17 residues. Germline CDR1 reads SGHRS; CDR2 reads YFSETQ. The CDR3: CASSPGTGGSYNSPLHF. CDR3 sequence (DNA): TGCGCCAGCAGCCCCGGGACAGGGGGTTCGTATAATTCACCCCTCCACTTT.

This clonotype has at least ten counts. This chain links TRBV12-3 or TRBV12-4 with TRBJ1-1; 10 bases fit TRBD1. This CDR3 has 15 amino acids. Trimming cost V 5 bases and J 1 base; bases outside gene matches: 4. CDR3 protein: CASSAGQGTNTEAFF. The DNA for the CDR3 is TGTGCCAGCAGTGCGGGACAGGGGACGAACACTGAAGCTTTCTTT.

This clonotype was picked up a small number of times. The chain is built from TRBV5-1 and TRBJ1-2, with D perhaps TRBD1 (5 bases). The CDR3 is 18 residues long. Germline CDR1 and CDR2: SGHRS and YFSETQ. The ends were cut back, 5 bases at V and 1 base at J, with 24 bases in the middle. The CDR3 nucleotides read TGCGCCAGCAGTTTAACCAGGGTTTCCCGTTGGGATAACTATGGCTACACCTTC. The encoded protein is CASSLTRVSRWDNYGYTF.

Many counts were recorded for this clonotype. The chain is built from TRBV2 and TRBJ1-1, with TRBD1 matching 10 bases. With V trimmed by 7 bases and J by 5 bases, 7 bases remained unmatched. There are 14 residues in the CDR3. Germline CDR1 is SNHLY and CDR2 is FYNNEI. The CDR3 DNA reads TGTGCCAGCACCTCCGGGACAGGGGTAACTGAAGCTTTCTTT. The encoded protein is CASTSGTGVTEAFF.

This clonotype was detected ten times or more. The chain recombines TRBV27 with TRBJ2-2, with D possibly matching TRBD2 (5 bases). Deletions cut 1 base from V and 6 bases from J, with 9 bases between. Germline loops: CDR1 MNHEY, CDR2 SMNVEV (reference sequence). CDR3 size: 14 residues. In DNA form, the CDR3 reads TGTGCCAGCAGTTTATTACTAGGCTCCGGGGAGCTGTTTTTT. Translation gives CASSLLLGSGELFF.

This chain's CDR3 is CAISESRKGGWDEQYV. In DNA, the CDR3 is TGTGCCATCAGTGAGTCGAGGAAGGGAGGCTGGGACGAGCAGTACGTC. The chain links TRBV10-3 to TRBJ2-7; tentative D call: TRBD2 (6 bases). The CDR3 has 16 amino acids. V was cut by 0 bases and J by 5 bases, with 17 bases left in between. The germline V gene has CDR1 ENHRY and CDR2 SYGVKD.

This clonotype has more than one count but fewer than ten. The V and J genes are TRBV6-5 and TRBJ2-1; the match to TRBD2 covers 9 bases. Trimming at V came to 4 bases and at J to 10 bases, leaving 14 bases not matched to a gene. Per germline, CDR1 MNHEY and CDR2 SVGAGI. The CDR3 is 16 residues long. The CDR3 coding sequence is TGTGCCAGCAGTTCCCCTCGCGGGGGGGCCGGGCGCGAGCAGTTCTTC. The encoded protein is CASSSPRGGAGREQFF.

This clonotype was seen at least ten times. The V gene is TRBV14, the J gene TRBJ1-4; D unresolved. V gave up 1 base and J gave up 8 bases, with 14 bases separating them. CDR3 length: 15 amino acids. From germline, CDR1 is SGHDN and CDR2 FVKESK. The CDR3 coding sequence is TGTGCCAGCAGCCAAGGGGCTCGGGGAGGCGAAAAACTGTTTTTT. Protein sequence: CASSQGARGGEKLFF.

This clonotype was seen many times. The chain uses TRBV5-1 and TRBJ1-1, with D possibly being TRBD1 (5 bases). V was pared by 1 base and J by 1 base, with 8 bases between. This CDR3 has 14 amino acids. The germline V gene encodes CDR1 SGHRS and CDR2 YFSETQ. This chain's CDR3 is CASSLWQGNTEAFF. The CDR3 DNA is TGCGCCAGCAGCTTGTGGCAGGGGAACACTGAAGCTTTCTTT.

This clonotype has a count of ten or more. CDR3 sequence reads: CASSLTGSNYEQYF. CDR3 nucleotides: TGCGCCAGCAGCTTGACAGGGTCCAACTACGAGCAGTACTTC. The chain has TRBV5-1 and TRBJ2-7; TRBD1 might be the D (6 bases). The CDR3 length is 14 residues. Trimming took 1 base from V and 3 from J, leaving 11 bases between them. The germline CDR1 and CDR2 sequences are SGHRS and YFSETQ.

This clonotype has a count of ten or more. The chain is built from TRBV5-1 and TRBJ1-5; D might be TRBD1 (6 bases). Germline V gene data show CDR1 as SGHRS and CDR2 as YFSETQ. The CDR3 length is 14 residues. V was trimmed by 3 bases and J by 2 bases, leaving 9 bases between them. This chain's CDR3 is CASSSGDGNQPQHF. Here the CDR3 DNA reads TGCGCCAGCAGCTCAGGGGATGGCAATCAGCCCCAGCATTTT.

This clonotype was observed a few times. V usage is TRBV20-1 and J usage is TRBJ2-1; possibly TRBD1 for D (5 bases). Trimming cost V 2 bases and J 5 bases, with 13 bases left between them. In germline, CDR1 is DFQATT, CDR2 SNEGSKA (reference sequence). The CDR3 runs to 14 residues. The CDR3 loop is CSARNRQNHNEQFF. The CDR3, as DNA: TGCAGTGCTAGAAACCGACAGAACCACAATGAGCAGTTCTTC.